These T cell receptor beta chains were read from a single sample in a study of response to subunit inactivated influenza vaccine. One entry per CDR3 protein, called by TCRdb with MiXCR from the RT-PCR reads. The table has fewer than 800,000 distinct CDR3 sequences, around a sixth seen once. Sequences were derived from PBMCs from blood, sampled roughly 12 days after vaccination. These receptors originate from a man in his fifties who received an inactivated influenza vaccine. Both conserved end residues are part of each CDR3. The D gene is left open where the match is weak.

v_gene: TRBV12-3/TRBV12-4; d_gene: TRBD1; CDR3aa: CASSSLGQGKAFF
v_gene: TRBV20-1; d_gene: .; CDR3aa: CSARGTRGVEQEPQYF
v_gene: TRBV18; d_gene: .; CDR3aa: CASSPIAGQNYEQYF
v_gene: TRBV5-1; d_gene: .; CDR3aa: CASSAGSSYNEQFF
v_gene: TRBV7-9; d_gene: .; CDR3aa: CASSFLAYEQYF
v_gene: TRBV3-1; d_gene: .; CDR3aa: CASGTLSTEAFF
v_gene: TRBV5-1; d_gene: TRBD2; CDR3aa: CASRPNGGGPSYNEQFF
v_gene: TRBV5-1; d_gene: .; CDR3aa: CASSLAQVRPNYGYTF
v_gene: TRBV7-2; d_gene: .; CDR3aa: CASSSGAVYEQYF
v_gene: TRBV10-3; d_gene: TRBD2; CDR3aa: CATRGGLAGGKGREQFF
v_gene: TRBV7-9; d_gene: .; CDR3aa: CASSFGLGLQETQYF
v_gene: TRBV6-1; d_gene: .; CDR3aa: CASRRRDKATEAFF
v_gene: TRBV6-2/TRBV6-3; d_gene: TRBD1; CDR3aa: CASSKGQKMGETQYF
v_gene: TRBV7-9; d_gene: TRBD1; CDR3aa: CASSLRALQGNNEQFF
v_gene: TRBV18; d_gene: .; CDR3aa: CASSPIRVTNTEAFF
v_gene: TRBV28; d_gene: .; CDR3aa: CAITAGRDGYTF
v_gene: TRBV10-3; d_gene: TRBD2; CDR3aa: CAISERTSGVGEQFF
v_gene: TRBV12-3/TRBV12-4; d_gene: TRBD2; CDR3aa: CASSRGGANTGELFF
v_gene: TRBV7-9; d_gene: .; CDR3aa: CASSLVPGNLNEQFF
v_gene: TRBV7-8; d_gene: TRBD2; CDR3aa: CASRRRGENGEQYF
v_gene: TRBV7-2; d_gene: .; CDR3aa: CASSLAGGQNEKLFF
v_gene: TRBV4-3; d_gene: TRBD2; CDR3aa: CASSQLAGAQDTQYF
v_gene: TRBV28; d_gene: TRBD2; CDR3aa: CASTATGEGPYEQYF
v_gene: TRBV6-2/TRBV6-3; d_gene: TRBD1; CDR3aa: CASESGQGYEQYF
v_gene: TRBV6-1; d_gene: .; CDR3aa: CASSHPRGTSSTDTQYF
v_gene: TRBV11-2; d_gene: TRBD2; CDR3aa: CASSSLAGARNEQFF
v_gene: TRBV12-3/TRBV12-4; d_gene: .; CDR3aa: CASSPSRLTGELFF
v_gene: TRBV5-4; d_gene: TRBD1; CDR3aa: CASSLRGRAQYF
v_gene: TRBV9; d_gene: .; CDR3aa: CASSVGVSDNEQFF
v_gene: TRBV29-1; d_gene: TRBD1; CDR3aa: CSVAGTGESANEKLFF
v_gene: TRBV5-5; d_gene: .; CDR3aa: CASSLETVSGETQYF
v_gene: TRBV7-8; d_gene: TRBD2; CDR3aa: CASSAGLAGSEQFF
v_gene: TRBV7-2; d_gene: .; CDR3aa: CASSLVTMNTGELFF
v_gene: TRBV12-3/TRBV12-4; d_gene: .; CDR3aa: CASSQGPLNYEQYF
v_gene: TRBV27; d_gene: .; CDR3aa: CASSFLWVGSRNEQFF
v_gene: TRBV19; d_gene: TRBD1; CDR3aa: CASSRTGVYQETQYF
v_gene: TRBV11-1; d_gene: .; CDR3aa: CASIGRSPGELFF
v_gene: TRBV7-8; d_gene: .; CDR3aa: CASRPTGNSYEQYF
v_gene: TRBV7-2; d_gene: .; CDR3aa: CASSLVGDTGELFF
v_gene: TRBV28; d_gene: .; CDR3aa: CASSQTSPTQYF
v_gene: TRBV10-3; d_gene: .; CDR3aa: CAISESHAETQYF
v_gene: TRBV6-1; d_gene: .; CDR3aa: CAGSEGAGNTIYF
v_gene: TRBV6-2/TRBV6-3; d_gene: .; CDR3aa: CASTRPRANTGELFF
v_gene: TRBV20-1; d_gene: .; CDR3aa: CSAQRGAGNQPQHF
v_gene: TRBV12-3/TRBV12-4; d_gene: TRBD2; CDR3aa: CASTSWGLAGTYEQYF
v_gene: TRBV2; d_gene: .; CDR3aa: CASSEWQAVIYEQYF
v_gene: TRBV12-3/TRBV12-4; d_gene: .; CDR3aa: CASRLQGSETQYF